Described below is a single T cell receptor (beta chain) sequence and its context. Its antigen remains unidentified. This sample stems from a study of cytomegalovirus exposure and HLA in healthy donors. Study-wide points: A later analysis found TCR association rates differed by HLA locus, highest for DRB1 and lowest for HLA-C. Most TCR beta V segments were productive about 90% or about 30% of the time in an earlier analysis.

PCR amplification relied on 60 Vbeta primers (plus 13 Jbeta primers). The data were produced by immunoSEQ multiplex PCR, yet TCRdb's version contains in-frame clones alone and is incomplete. The sample includes hundreds of thousands of clones, over 70% seen only once; the top ten take 2.7%. The CDR3 has 16 residues. CDR1 and CDR2 from the germline V gene are SGHVS and FQNEAQ. J lost 2 bases, V lost 5 bases, and 7 bases had no gene match. This receptor was obtained from a woman aged 55-69 years in good health and CMV-seropositive. J is TRBJ2-2 and V is TRBV7-8, with 8 bases that match TRBD2. Sequencing input: PBMCs. In nucleotides, the CDR3 is TGTGCCAGCAGCACGCTAGCGGGCCTAAACACCGGGGAGCTGTTTTTT. Its protein product is CASSTLAGLNTGELFF.